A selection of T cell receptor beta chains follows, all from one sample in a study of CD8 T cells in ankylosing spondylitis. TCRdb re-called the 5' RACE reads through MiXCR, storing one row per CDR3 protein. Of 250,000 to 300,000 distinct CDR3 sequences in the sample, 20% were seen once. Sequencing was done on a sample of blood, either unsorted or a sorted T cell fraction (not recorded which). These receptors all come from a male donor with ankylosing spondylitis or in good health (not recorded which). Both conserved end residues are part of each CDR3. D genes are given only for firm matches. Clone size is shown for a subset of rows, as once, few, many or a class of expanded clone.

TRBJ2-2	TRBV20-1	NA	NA	TGCAGTGCCACGGGGCCAGGGAACACCGGGGAGCTGTTTTTT	CSATGPGNTGELFF
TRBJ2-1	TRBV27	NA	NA	TGTGCCAGCAGTTTATTCTCCTGGGACAATGAGCAGTTCTTC	CASSLFSWDNEQFF
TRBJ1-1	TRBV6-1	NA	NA	TGTGCCAGCAGTGTTACCTCGGGGACGGGCACTGAAGCTTTCTTT	CASSVTSGTGTEAFF
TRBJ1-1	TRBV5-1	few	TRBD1	TGCGCCAGCAGCTATGGACAGGGGGTCGGTGAAGCTTTCTTT	CASSYGQGVGEAFF
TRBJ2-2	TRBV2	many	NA	TGTGCCAGCAGTGGGGGACAAGGCACCGGGGAGCTGTTTTTT	CASSGGQGTGELFF
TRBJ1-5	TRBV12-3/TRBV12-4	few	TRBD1	TGTGCCAGCAGAGGGACAGGGGGTCCTCAGCCCCAGCATTTT	CASRGTGGPQPQHF
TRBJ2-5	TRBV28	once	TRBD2	TGTGCCAGCAGCTCTGAGACTAGCGGGGGGCAAGAGACCCAGTACTTC	CASSSETSGGQETQYF
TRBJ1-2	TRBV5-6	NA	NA	TGTGCCAGCAGCTTGGTAGCTGGGGATGCTTTCGGCTACACCTTC	CASSLVAGDAFGYTF
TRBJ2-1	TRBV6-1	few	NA	TGTGCCAGCATTGGGGGCGCCTACAATGAGCAGTTCTTC	CASIGGAYNEQFF
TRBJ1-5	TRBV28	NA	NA	TGTGCCATCAAGAATAGCAATCAGCCCCAGCATTTT	CAIKNSNQPQHF
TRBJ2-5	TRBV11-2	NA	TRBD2	TGTGCCAGCAGCTTAGTAGGGGCGACTAGCGCGATCCAAGAGACCCAGTACTTC	CASSLVGATSAIQETQYF
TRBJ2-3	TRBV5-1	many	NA	TGCGCAAGCAGCCAAACAGATACGCAGTATTTT	CASSQTDTQYF
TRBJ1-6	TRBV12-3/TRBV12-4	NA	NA	TGTGCCAGCACCTCTAATTTTCTGGCTAATTCACCCCTCCACTTT	CASTSNFLANSPLHF
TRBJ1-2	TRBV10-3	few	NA	TGTGCCATCAGTGAGTCGGGTGGCTACACCTTC	CAISESGGYTF
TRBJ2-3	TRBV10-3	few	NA	TGTGCCATCAGTCCGGGGCTCCCCAGCACAGATACGCAGTATTTT	CAISPGLPSTDTQYF
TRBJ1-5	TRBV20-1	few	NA	TGCAGTGCTAGAGATAGTCGGGGGCTTCAGCCCCAGCATTTT	CSARDSRGLQPQHF
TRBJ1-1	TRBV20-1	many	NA	TGCAGTGCCCGGCGCATTCTAAACACTGAAGCTTTCTTT	CSARRILNTEAFF
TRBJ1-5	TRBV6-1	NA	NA	TGTGCCAGCAGCAAAGGCGGGGGTAGCAATCAGCCCCAGCATTTT	CASSKGGGSNQPQHF
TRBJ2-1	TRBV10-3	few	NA	TGTGCCACACAGAAAAGCTCCTACAATGAGCAGTTCTTC	CATQKSSYNEQFF
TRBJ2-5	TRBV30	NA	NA	TGTGCCTGGAGTGTAACGCGAGGCCCCCAAGAGACCCAGTACTTC	CAWSVTRGPQETQYF
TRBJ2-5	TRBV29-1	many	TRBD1	TGCAGCGTCTGGACAGGGTTGGAGACCCAGTACTTC	CSVWTGLETQYF
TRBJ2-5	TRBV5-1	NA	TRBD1	TGCGCCAGTAGAGAGGATCCGGGACAGCAAGAGACCCAGTACTTC	CASREDPGQQETQYF
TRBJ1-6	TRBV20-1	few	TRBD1	TGCAGTGCCCCGGGACAGGGGTATAATTCACCCCTCCACTTT	CSAPGQGYNSPLHF
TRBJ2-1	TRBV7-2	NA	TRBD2	TGTGCCAGCAGCGAGGGACTAGCGCCCTACAATGAGCAGTTCTTC	CASSEGLAPYNEQFF
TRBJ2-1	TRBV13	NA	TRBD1	TGTGCCAGCAGCTTAGGCCACAGGGGATTTGAGCAGTTCTTC	CASSLGHRGFEQFF